This T cell receptor beta chain was identified during a study of identifying expanded T cells in peripheral blood (dated by TCRdb to about 2019). Context from the whole study: Separate aliquots of the same genomic DNA pool were sequenced to produce technical replicates, and four replicates were compared in pairs.

A word on this clone: Its antigen specificity is not known. Base qualities are not at hand, and no much larger clone is one base apart.

The immunoSEQ Assay, which relies on bias-controlled multiplex PCR amplification of genomic DNA, was used to profile TCRbeta CDR3 regions. The published analysis was carried out like this. The absolute abundance of each unique TCRbeta CDR3 region was quantified after sequences were collapsed and filtered. Differential abundance was tested with two models: a binomial (Fisher-equivalent) model and a beta-binomial model that adds time-dependent variance fitted from healthy donors. Clones with fewer than 5 combined templates were excluded, and clones with Benjamini-Hochberg FDR below 0.01 were called differentially abundant. Beta-binomial variance was modeled as a function of total template count across the two samples using the form v = (b*log(k)+a)^2. This is the immuneACCESS table as TCRdb keeps it, with only in-frame sequences that have V and J called. A part of the clones is gone; compared with another copy, unresolved V genes explain less than half, and the rest is unexplained. That table furnishes V, J and clone size, whereas the DNA furnished D and trimming. This sample has about 78,000 clones in its table, and just under 85% of those were observed once. The top ten hold roughly 18% of the sample.

No immune events such as infections were documented for the healthy donors during the collection period. Blood repertoires from healthy donors were used as a training cohort for calibrating time-dependent variance in a beta-binomial model of differential abundance of T-cell clones. The training cohort comprised roughly ten healthy donors, 3 female and 7 male. On average the donors were around 45 years old, and their ages spanned roughly 29 to 70 years. Whole blood, obtained from a commercial supplier, was collected from each healthy donor at three time points spaced about 2 weeks apart. For immunosequencing, genomic DNA was extracted from whole blood that had not been sorted. The junction shows trimming of 1 base on V and 0 bases on J, plus 7 bases between the germline ends. Looking up the germline V gene yields CDR1 MGHRA and CDR2 YSYEKL. The CDR3 holds 15 amino acids from the cysteine to the phenylalanine. Only CDR3 DNA remains: 45 bases, in frame from the first base.

The study at large found these results: The authors expected that over much longer intervals, such as months to years, biological variance in healthy repertoires might increase even further. The beta-binomial model significantly reduced the number of clones called differentially abundant and the false-positive rate across all healthy-donor time intervals. The binomial model flagged approximately 1.3 differentially abundant clones between technical replicates but approximately 15 over around 2 weeks and under 25 over around four weeks. For all healthy donors, the variance in clone template counts between approximately 2-week samples rose significantly as total template count increased.

The chain employs TRBV4-1 and TRBJ1-3; a confident D gene designation cannot be given. The sequenced sample was blood. The clonotype was recovered from a person aged 18 to 75 in good health. The sequenced DNA is TGCGCCAGCAGCCAAGGACGGATCTCTGGAAACACCATATATTTT. Its amino acids are CASSQGRISGNTIYF.